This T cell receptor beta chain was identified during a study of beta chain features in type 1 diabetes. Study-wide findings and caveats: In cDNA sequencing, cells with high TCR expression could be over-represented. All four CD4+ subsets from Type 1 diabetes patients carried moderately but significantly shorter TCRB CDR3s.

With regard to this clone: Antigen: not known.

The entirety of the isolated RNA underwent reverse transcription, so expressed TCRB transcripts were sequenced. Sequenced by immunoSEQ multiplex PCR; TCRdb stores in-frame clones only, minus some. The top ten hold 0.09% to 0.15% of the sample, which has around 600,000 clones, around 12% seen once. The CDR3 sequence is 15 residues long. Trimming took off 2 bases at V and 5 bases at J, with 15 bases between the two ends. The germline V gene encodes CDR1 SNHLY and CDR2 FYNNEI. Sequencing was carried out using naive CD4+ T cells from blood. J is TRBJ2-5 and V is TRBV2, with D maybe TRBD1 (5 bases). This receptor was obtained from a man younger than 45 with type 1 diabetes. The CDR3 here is CASSEQGSPSETQYF. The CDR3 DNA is TGTGCCAGCAGTGAACAGGGATCGCCTAGTGAGACCCAGTACTTC.